The rows below give T cell receptor beta chains drawn from one sample of a study of cytomegalovirus exposure and HLA in healthy donors. Sequencing was performed with immunoSEQ multiplex PCR; in TCRdb, only in-frame clones are kept and a portion is missing. The sample holds around 95,000 clones, under 80% seen once. Sequencing used PBMCs. The receptors originated from a male donor in good health and CMV-seronegative. CDR3s include the opening cysteine and the closing phenylalanine or tryptophan. The D gene is left open where the match is weak. Size tells how often a clone was seen (once, few, many) or the class of an expanded clone, and some rows leave it out.

TRBJ2-3	-	TRBV15	-	TGTGCCACCAGCAGAGATGCGGTGGGCACAGATACGCAGTATTTT	CATSRDAVGTDTQYF
TRBJ1-5	TRBD1	TRBV28	-	TGTGCCAGCAGTCCCCCGACAGGGAGTCTTGGGTGGAGGCATTTT	CASSPPTGSLGWRHF
TRBJ2-7	TRBD2	TRBV4-3	-	TGCGCCAGCAGCCAAGAGTTGACTAGCGGTTACTCCTACGAGCAGTACTTC	CASSQELTSGYSYEQYF
TRBJ2-2	-	TRBV5-1	-	TGCGCCAGCAGCCCCACGCAGGGGGGGAACACCGGGGAGCTGTTTTTT	CASSPTQGGNTGELFF
TRBJ2-7	-	TRBV5-4	-	TGTGCCAGCAGCTCAGGGTCCTACGAGCAGTACTTC	CASSSGSYEQYF
TRBJ2-2	TRBD2	TRBV7-3	-	TGTGCCAGCAGCTTGAGGACTAGCGGGAGCACCGGGGAGCTGTTTTTT	CASSLRTSGSTGELFF
TRBJ1-1	TRBD1	TRBV10-3	-	TGTGCCACCGCAGGGGGCATCGGCACTGAAGCTTTCTTT	CATAGGIGTEAFF
TRBJ2-3	-	TRBV2	-	TGTGCCAGCAGTGAACAGCCCGGGACTAGCACAGATACGCAGTATTTT	CASSEQPGTSTDTQYF
TRBJ2-1	-	TRBV7-9	-	TGTGCCAGCAGCAGCTTAGGCGTTCCGGGTGATAATGAGCAGTTCTTC	CASSSLGVPGDNEQFF
TRBJ2-1	TRBD2	TRBV5-1	once	TGCGCCAGCAGCTTGTCGGGAGGGGATTACAATGAGCAGTTCTTC	CASSLSGGDYNEQFF
TRBJ2-5	-	TRBV15	-	TGTGCCACCAGCAGAGATAGGAGGGGCCAAGAGACCCAGTACTTC	CATSRDRRGQETQYF
TRBJ2-7	TRBD2	TRBV6-5	-	TGTGCCAGCAGGACCGGGGGGGAGCAGTACTTC	CASRTGGEQYF
TRBJ2-2	TRBD1	TRBV2	few	TGTGCCAGCAGTGAGGAGGACAGGACCGGGGAGCTGTTTTTT	CASSEEDRTGELFF
TRBJ1-2	-	TRBV5-4	once	TGTGCCAGCACGTCAGGTTCAGCTAACTATGGCTACACCTTC	CASTSGSANYGYTF
TRBJ2-3	-	TRBV19	-	TGTGCCAGTAGTTGGGTGAGGACTAGCACAGATACGCAGTATTTT	CASSWVRTSTDTQYF
TRBJ1-5	TRBD1	TRBV29-1	-	TGCAGCGTGGGACAGGGCGCCGATCAGCCCCAGCATTTT	CSVGQGADQPQHF
TRBJ2-7	-	TRBV30	-	TGTGCCTGGAGTGTGTCTCACTTACGCGAGCAGTACTTC	CAWSVSHLREQYF
TRBJ2-7	TRBD2	TRBV28	few	TGTGCCAGCAACCCTCCGGGGCTAGCGGGACTTGACGAGCAGTACTTC	CASNPPGLAGLDEQYF
TRBJ1-1	-	TRBV28	-	TGTGCCAGCAGTTTAGTTATGTCCGAGACTGAAGCTTTCTTT	CASSLVMSETEAFF
TRBJ1-5	TRBD1	TRBV28	-	TGTGCCAGCAGTTCACCGGGACAGGCGAATCAGCCCCAGCATTTT	CASSSPGQANQPQHF
TRBJ2-3	TRBD2	TRBV9	-	TGTGCCAGCAGCCCCCGGACTAGCGGGCCTAGCACAGATACGCAGTATTTT	CASSPRTSGPSTDTQYF
TRBJ2-3	-	TRBV7-2	-	TGTGCCAGCAGCTTATCGTTCCACATCACAGATACGCAGTATTTT	CASSLSFHITDTQYF
TRBJ2-7	TRBD2	TRBV29-1	-	TGCAGCGTTGGAGGGACTAGCGGGAGGATCGAGCAGTACTTC	CSVGGTSGRIEQYF
TRBJ1-1	TRBD1	TRBV9	-	TGTGCCAGCAGCGCACAGGGGGGGAACACTGAAGCTTTCTTT	CASSAQGGNTEAFF
TRBJ2-3	-	TRBV14	-	TGTGCCAGCAGCTCAAGCCGAGGGGGAGTTTGGGATACGCAGTATTTT	CASSSSRGGVWDTQYF
TRBJ1-5	-	TRBV9	-	TGTGCCAGCAGCGTATCAGATAGCAATCAGCCCCAGCATTTT	CASSVSDSNQPQHF
TRBJ1-4	-	TRBV6-5	few	TGTGCCAGCAGTTACATCCGGGGGATCGGTAATGAAAAACTGTTTTTT	CASSYIRGIGNEKLFF
TRBJ2-7	TRBD1	TRBV29-1	-	TGCAGCGCCGAGGGGACAGGATCCTACGAGCAGTACTTC	CSAEGTGSYEQYF
TRBJ1-1	TRBD1	TRBV6-6	-	TGTGCCAGCAGTTCCGGGACAGGGGTCAAGAACACTGAAGCTTTCTTT	CASSSGTGVKNTEAFF
TRBJ2-5	TRBD2	TRBV28	-	TGTGCCAGCAGTTTACTAGCGGGAGGAATGGAGACCCAGTACTTC	CASSLLAGGMETQYF
TRBJ2-2	TRBD1	TRBV30	-	TGTGCCTGGCAGAGAAAGGGACAGGGGGCCGGGGAGCTGTTTTTT	CAWQRKGQGAGELFF
TRBJ1-5	TRBD1	TRBV10-2	-	TGCGCCAGCAGTGAGCGACAGGGACATCAGCCCCAGCATTTT	CASSERQGHQPQHF
TRBJ1-5	-	TRBV5-1	-	TGCGCCAGCAGCAGAACAGGGCTGGAGGGCAATCAGCCCCAGCATTTT	CASSRTGLEGNQPQHF
TRBJ2-5	TRBD1	TRBV28	-	TGTGCCAGCAGTAAGAGACAGGGGGGACACCAAGAGACCCAGTACTTC	CASSKRQGGHQETQYF